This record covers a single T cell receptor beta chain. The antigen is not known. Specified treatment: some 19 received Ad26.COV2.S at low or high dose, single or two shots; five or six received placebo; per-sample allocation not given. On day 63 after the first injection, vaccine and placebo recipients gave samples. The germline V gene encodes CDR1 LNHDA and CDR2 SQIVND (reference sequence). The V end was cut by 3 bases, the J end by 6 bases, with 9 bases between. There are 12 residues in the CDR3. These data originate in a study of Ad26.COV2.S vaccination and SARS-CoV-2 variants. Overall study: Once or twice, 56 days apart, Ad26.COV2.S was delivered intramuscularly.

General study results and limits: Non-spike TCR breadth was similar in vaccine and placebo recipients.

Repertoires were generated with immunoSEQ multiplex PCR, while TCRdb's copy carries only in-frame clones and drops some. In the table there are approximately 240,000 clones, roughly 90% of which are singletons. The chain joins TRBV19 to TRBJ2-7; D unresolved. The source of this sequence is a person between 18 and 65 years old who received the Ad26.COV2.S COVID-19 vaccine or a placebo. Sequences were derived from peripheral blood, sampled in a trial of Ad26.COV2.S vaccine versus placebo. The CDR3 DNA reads TGTGCCAGTAGTATGTATGAACGCGAGCAGTACTTC. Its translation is CASSMYEREQYF.